Sequencing of this T cell receptor (beta chain) was carried out in a study of shared clonotypes between healthy human individuals. Sequenced by immunoSEQ multiplex PCR; TCRdb stores in-frame clones only, minus some. The sample lists about 1.5 million clones, around 98% occurring once. Study conclusions and caveats: Depth of sequencing was expected to influence donor clonotype sharing. In a handful of donors, about 5% of naive CD4 clonotypes appeared in common.

On this clone itself: The antigen remains undetermined.

Naive CD4+ cells were CD45RA-selected; the remaining cells were memory. Sequenced material: naive CD4+ T cells sorted from blood. Subset given: CD45RA+ positively selected. This receptor was taken from a man between 25 and 39 years old in good health.

The CDR3: CASSPGRDSGQYF. The CDR3, as DNA: TGTGCCAGCAGCCCGGGACGGGATTCGGGGCAGTACTTC. The chain is built from TRBV7-9 and TRBJ2-7, with D perhaps TRBD1 or TRBD2 (5 bases each). The CDR3 runs 13 residues. Trimming took off 5 bases at V and 9 bases at J, with 17 bases between the two ends. The V gene's germline CDR1 is SEHNR and CDR2 FQNEAQ (reference sequence). Using reference TRBV7-9 and TRBJ2-7 for the parts outside the CDR3, the full variable domain is DTGVSQNPRHKITKRGQNVTFRCDPISEHNRLYWYRQTLGQGPEFLTYFQNEAQLEKSRLLSDRFSAERPKGSFSTLEIQRTEQGDSAMYLCASSPGRDSGQYFGPGTRLTVT.